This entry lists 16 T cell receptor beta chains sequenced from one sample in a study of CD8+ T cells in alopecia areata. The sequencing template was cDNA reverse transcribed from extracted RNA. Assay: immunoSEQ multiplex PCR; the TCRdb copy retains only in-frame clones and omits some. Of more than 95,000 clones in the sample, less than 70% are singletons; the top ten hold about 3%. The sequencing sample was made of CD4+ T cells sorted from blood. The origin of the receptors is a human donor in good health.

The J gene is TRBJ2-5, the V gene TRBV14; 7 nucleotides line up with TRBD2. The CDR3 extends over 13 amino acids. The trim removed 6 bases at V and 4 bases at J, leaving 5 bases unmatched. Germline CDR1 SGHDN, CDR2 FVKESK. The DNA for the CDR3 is TGTGCCAGCAGTCGGGGGGTCGCAGAGACCCAGTACTTC. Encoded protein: CASSRGVAETQYF.

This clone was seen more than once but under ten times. The CDR3 loop is CASRGLLKNTEAFF. The CDR3, as DNA: TGCGCCAGCCGGGGACTCCTTAAGAACACTGAAGCTTTCTTT. The gene calls are TRBV4-1 and TRBJ1-1; possibly TRBD1 for D (5 bases). Trimming took off 8 bases at V and 1 base at J, with 14 bases between the two ends. The germline gives CDR1 MGHRA, CDR2 YSYEKL. The length of the CDR3 is 14 residues.

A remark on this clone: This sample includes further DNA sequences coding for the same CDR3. The CDR3: CAWRGSGNTIYF. In DNA, the CDR3 is TGTGCCTGGAGGGGCAGTGGAAACACCATATATTTT. The gene calls are TRBV30 and TRBJ1-3; no definite D call. The germline CDR1 and CDR2 sequences are GTSNPN and SVGIG (reference sequence). The CDR3 spans 12 residues. Trimming stripped 3 bases from V and 3 bases from J, with 6 bases between.

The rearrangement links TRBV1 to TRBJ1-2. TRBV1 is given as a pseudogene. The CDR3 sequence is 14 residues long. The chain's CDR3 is CTISGGPFDYGYTF. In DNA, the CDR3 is TGCACCATCTCGGGGGGCCCCTTTGACTATGGCTACACCTTC.

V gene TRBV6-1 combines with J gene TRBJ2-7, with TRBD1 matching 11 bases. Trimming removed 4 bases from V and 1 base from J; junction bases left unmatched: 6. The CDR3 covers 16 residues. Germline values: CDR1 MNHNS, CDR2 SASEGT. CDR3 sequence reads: CASSGLDRGPSYEQYF. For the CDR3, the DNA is TGTGCCAGCAGTGGATTGGACAGGGGGCCGTCCTACGAGCAGTACTTC.

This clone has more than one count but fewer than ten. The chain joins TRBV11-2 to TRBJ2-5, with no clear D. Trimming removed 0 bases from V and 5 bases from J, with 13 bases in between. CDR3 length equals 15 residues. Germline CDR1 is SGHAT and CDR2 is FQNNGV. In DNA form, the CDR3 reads TGTGCCAGCAGCTTAGACGTCCAGGCGATGGAGACCCAGTACTTC. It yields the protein CASSLDVQAMETQYF. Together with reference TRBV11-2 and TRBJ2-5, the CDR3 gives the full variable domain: EAGVAQSPRYKIIEKRQSVAFWCNPISGHATLYWYQQILGQGPKLLIQFQNNGVVDDSQLPKDRFSAERLKGVDSTLKIQPAKLEDSAVYLCASSLDVQAMETQYFGPGTRLLVL.

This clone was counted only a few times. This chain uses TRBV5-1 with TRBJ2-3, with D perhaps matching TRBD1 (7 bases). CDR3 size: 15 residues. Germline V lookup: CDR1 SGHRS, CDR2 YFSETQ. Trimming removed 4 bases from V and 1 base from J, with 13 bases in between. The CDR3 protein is CASSAGQYRTDTQYF. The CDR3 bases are TGCGCCAGCAGCGCGGGACAGTACCGCACAGATACGCAGTATTTT. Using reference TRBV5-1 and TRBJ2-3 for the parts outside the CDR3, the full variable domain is KAGVTQTPRYLIKTRGQQVTLSCSPISGHRSVSWYQQTPGQGLQFLFEYFSETQRNKGNFPGRFSGRQFSNSRSEMNVSTLELGDSALYLCASSAGQYRTDTQYFGPGTRLTVL.

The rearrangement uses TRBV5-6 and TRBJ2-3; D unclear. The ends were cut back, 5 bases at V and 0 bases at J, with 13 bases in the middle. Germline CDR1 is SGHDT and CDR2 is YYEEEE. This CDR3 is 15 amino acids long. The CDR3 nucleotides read TGTGCCAGCAGTGTTGCGGCTCTTAGCACAGATACGCAGTATTTT. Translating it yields CASSVAALSTDTQYF. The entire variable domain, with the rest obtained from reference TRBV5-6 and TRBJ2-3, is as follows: DAGVTQSPTHLIKTRGQQVTLRCSPKSGHDTVSWYQQALGQGPQFIFQYYEEEERQRGNFPDRFSGHQFPNYSSELNVNALLLGDSALYLCASSVAALSTDTQYFGPGTRLTVL.

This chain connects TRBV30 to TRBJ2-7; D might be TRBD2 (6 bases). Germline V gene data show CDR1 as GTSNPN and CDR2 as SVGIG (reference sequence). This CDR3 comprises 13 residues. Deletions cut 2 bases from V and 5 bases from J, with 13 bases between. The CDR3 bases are TGTGCCTGGAGTATGGAGGGGTGGGACGAGCAGTACTTC. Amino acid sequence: CAWSMEGWDEQYF.

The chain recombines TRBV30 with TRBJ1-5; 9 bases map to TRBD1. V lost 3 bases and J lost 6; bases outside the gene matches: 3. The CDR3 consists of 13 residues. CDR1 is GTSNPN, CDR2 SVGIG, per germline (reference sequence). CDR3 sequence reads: CAWRGTGTQPQHF. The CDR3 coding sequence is TGTGCCTGGAGGGGGACAGGGACTCAGCCCCAGCATTTT.

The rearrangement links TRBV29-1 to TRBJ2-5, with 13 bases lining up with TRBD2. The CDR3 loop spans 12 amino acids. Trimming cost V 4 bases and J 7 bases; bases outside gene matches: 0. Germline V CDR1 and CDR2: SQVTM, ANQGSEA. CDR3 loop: CSVGTSGGTQYF. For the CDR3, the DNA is TGCAGCGTTGGGACTAGCGGGGGGACCCAGTACTTC.

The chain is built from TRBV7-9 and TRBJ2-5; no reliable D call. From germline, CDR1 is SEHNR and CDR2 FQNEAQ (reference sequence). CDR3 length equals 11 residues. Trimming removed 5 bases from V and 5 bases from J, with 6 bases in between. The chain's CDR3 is CASSHRETQYF. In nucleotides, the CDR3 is TGTGCCAGCAGCCATAGGGAGACCCAGTACTTC.

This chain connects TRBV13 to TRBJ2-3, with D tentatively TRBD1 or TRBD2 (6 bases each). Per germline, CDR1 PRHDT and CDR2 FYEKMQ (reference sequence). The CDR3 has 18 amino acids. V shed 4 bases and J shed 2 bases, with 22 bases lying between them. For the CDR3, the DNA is TGTGCCAGCAGCTCACCCGGGCTATGGGGGGACACCACAGATACGCAGTATTTT. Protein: CASSSPGLWGDTTDTQYF.

CDR3 DNA sequence: TGTGCCAGCAGCGGAGGGAGACAAGAGACCCAGTACTTC. Protein product: CASSGGRQETQYF. The chain recombines TRBV5-8 with TRBJ2-5; TRBD2 might be the D (6 bases). CDR1 and CDR2 (germline): SGHTS, YDEGEE. CDR3 length equals 13 residues. The V and J ends lost 4 bases and 2 bases respectively, with 9 bases between them.

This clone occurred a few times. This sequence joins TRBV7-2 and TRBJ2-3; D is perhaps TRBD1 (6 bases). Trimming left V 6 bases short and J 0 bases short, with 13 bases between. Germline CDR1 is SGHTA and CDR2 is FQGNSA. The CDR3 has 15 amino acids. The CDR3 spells CASSPTGSSTDTQYF. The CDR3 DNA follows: TGTGCCAGCAGTCCCACAGGGAGTAGCACAGATACGCAGTATTTT.

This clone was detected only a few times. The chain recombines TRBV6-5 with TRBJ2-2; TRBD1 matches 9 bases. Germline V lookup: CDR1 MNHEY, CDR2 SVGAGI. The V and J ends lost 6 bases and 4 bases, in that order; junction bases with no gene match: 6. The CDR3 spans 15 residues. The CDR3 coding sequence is TGTGCCAGCAGAATCCGGGACAGGGCCACCGGGGAGCTGTTTTTT. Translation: CASRIRDRATGELFF.